This TCR beta chain was found in a study of blood T cell repertoires in COVID-19. Libraries were prepared by immunoSEQ multiplex PCR; TCRdb keeps only in-frame clonotypes and omits some of them. The sample includes 180,000 or so clones, approximately 88% of them seen just once. V was pared by 4 bases and J by 5 bases, with 9 bases of the junction left unmatched. CDR1 SGHNT and CDR2 YYREEE come from the germline V gene (reference sequence). There are 15 residues in the CDR3. The rearrangement links TRBV5-4 to TRBJ1-1; 9 bases agree with TRBD1. The source is a young woman with acute or convalescent COVID-19. The specimen sequenced was peripheral blood. The CDR3 loop is CASSPRDRAGTEAFF. The CDR3 DNA is TGTGCCAGCAGCCCCCGGGACAGGGCCGGGACTGAAGCTTTCTTT.